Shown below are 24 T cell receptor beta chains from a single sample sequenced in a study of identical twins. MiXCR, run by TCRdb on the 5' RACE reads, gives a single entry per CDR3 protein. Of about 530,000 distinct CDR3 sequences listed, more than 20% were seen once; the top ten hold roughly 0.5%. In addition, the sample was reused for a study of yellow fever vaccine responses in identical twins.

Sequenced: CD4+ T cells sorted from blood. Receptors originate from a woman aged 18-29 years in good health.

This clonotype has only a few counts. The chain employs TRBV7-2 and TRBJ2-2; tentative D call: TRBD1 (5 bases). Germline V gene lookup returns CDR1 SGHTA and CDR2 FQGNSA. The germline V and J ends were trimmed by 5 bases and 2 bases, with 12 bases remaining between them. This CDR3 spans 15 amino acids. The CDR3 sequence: CASSPDIFNTGELFF. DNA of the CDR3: TGTGCCAGCAGCCCGGACATATTCAACACCGGGGAGCTGTTTTTT.

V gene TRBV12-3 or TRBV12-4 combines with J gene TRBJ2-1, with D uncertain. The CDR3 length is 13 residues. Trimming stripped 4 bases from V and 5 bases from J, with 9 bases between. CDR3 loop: CASSYGNNNEQFF. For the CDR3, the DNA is TGTGCCAGCAGTTATGGCAACAACAATGAGCAGTTCTTC.

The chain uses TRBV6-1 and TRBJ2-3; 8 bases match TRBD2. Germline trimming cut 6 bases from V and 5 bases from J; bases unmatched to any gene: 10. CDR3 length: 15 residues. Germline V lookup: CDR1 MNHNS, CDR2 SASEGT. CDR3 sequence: CASSRGVAGRDTQYF. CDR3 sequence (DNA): TGTGCCAGCAGCCGGGGGGTAGCGGGAAGAGATACGCAGTATTTT.

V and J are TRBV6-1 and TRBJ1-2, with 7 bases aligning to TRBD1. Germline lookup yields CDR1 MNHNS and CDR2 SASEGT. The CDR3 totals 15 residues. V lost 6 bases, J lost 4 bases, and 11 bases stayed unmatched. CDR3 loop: CASSPRGGQSYGYTF. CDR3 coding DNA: TGTGCCAGCAGCCCCAGAGGGGGACAGTCCTATGGCTACACCTTC.

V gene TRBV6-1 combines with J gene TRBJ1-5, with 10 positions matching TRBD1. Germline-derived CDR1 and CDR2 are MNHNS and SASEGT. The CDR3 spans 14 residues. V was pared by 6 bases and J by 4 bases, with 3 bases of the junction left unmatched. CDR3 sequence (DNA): TGTGCCAGCAGAGGACAGGGGGTTAATCAGCCCCAGCATTTT. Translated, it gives CASRGQGVNQPQHF.

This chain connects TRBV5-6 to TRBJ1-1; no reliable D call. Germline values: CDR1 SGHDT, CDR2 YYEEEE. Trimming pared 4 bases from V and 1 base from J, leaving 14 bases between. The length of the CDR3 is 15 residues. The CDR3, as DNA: TGTGCCAGCAGCCCTAGGGCTACAGCGAACACTGAAGCTTTCTTT. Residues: CASSPRATANTEAFF. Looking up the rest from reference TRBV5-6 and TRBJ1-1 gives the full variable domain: DAGVTQSPTHLIKTRGQQVTLRCSPKSGHDTVSWYQQALGQGPQFIFQYYEEEERQRGNFPDRFSGHQFPNYSSELNVNALLLGDSALYLCASSPRATANTEAFFGQGTRLTVV.

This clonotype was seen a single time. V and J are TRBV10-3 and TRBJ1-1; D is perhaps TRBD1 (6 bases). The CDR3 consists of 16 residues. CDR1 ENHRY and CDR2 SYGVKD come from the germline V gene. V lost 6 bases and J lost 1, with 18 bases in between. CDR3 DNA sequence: TGTGCCATCAGAGGACAAACAGGGAAGGGGAACACTGAAGCTTTCTTT. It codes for CAIRGQTGKGNTEAFF.

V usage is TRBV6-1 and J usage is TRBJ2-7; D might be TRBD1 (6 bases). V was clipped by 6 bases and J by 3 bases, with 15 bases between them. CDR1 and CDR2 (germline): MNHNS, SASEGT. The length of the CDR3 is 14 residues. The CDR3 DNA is TGTGCCAGCAGCAACAGGGCCAGCTACTACGAGCAGTACTTC. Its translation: CASSNRASYYEQYF.

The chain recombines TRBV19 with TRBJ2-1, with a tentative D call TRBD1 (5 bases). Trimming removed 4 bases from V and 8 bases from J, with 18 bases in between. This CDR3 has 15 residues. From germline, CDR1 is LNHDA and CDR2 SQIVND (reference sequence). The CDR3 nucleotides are TGTGCCAGTAGTAGTAGAGCAGGGCTAAATGATGAGCAGTTCTTC. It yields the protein CASSSRAGLNDEQFF.

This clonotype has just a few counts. CDR3 nucleotides: TGTGCCAGCAGGCGGAGGGCCAGCGGGACCTACACAGATACGCAGTATTTT. Encoded protein: CASRRRASGTYTDTQYF. The gene calls are TRBV6-1 and TRBJ2-3, with 7 bases identical to TRBD2. The CDR3 covers 17 residues. Trimming at V came to 6 bases and at J to 2 bases, leaving 14 bases not matched to a gene. Germline CDR1 is MNHNS and CDR2 is SASEGT.

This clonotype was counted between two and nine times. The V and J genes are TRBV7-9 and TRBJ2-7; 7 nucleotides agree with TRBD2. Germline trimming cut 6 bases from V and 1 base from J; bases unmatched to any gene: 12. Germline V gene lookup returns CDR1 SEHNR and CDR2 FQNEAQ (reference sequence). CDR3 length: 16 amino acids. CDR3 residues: CASRQSGGIGSYEQYV. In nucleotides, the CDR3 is TGTGCCAGCAGACAATCCGGGGGGATCGGATCCTACGAGCAGTACGTC.

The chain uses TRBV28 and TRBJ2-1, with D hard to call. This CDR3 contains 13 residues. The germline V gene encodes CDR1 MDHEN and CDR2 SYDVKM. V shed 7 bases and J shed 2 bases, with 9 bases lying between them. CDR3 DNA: TGTGCCAGCACCCCTGGGACCTACAATGAGCAGTTCTTC. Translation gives CASTPGTYNEQFF.

This CDR3 is CASSPDRDHLRYEQYV. The DNA for the CDR3 is TGCGCCAGCAGCCCGGACAGGGACCACCTTCGGTACGAGCAGTACGTC. The J gene is TRBJ2-7, the V gene TRBV5-1, with 8 bases lining up with TRBD1. The CDR3 is 16 amino acids. Trimming removed 4 bases from V and 4 bases from J; junction bases left unmatched: 13. The germline V gene encodes CDR1 SGHRS and CDR2 YFSETQ.

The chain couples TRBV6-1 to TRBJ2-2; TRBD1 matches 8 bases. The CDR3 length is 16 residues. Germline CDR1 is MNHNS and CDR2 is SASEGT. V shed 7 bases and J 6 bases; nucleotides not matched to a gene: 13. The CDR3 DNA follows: TGTGCCAGCACCCCACACCAGACAGGGGAAGCCGGGGAGCTGTTTTTT. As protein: CASTPHQTGEAGELFF.

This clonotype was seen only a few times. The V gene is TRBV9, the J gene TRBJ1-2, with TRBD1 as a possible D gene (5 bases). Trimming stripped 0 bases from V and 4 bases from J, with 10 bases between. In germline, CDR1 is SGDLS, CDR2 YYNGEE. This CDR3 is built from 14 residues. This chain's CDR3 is CASSVEDSPYGYTF. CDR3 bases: TGTGCCAGCAGCGTAGAAGACAGCCCCTATGGCTACACCTTC. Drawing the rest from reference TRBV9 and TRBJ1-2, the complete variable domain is DSGVTQTPKHLITATGQRVTLRCSPRSGDLSVYWYQQSLDQGLQFLIQYYNGEERAKGNILERFSAQQFPDLHSELNLSSLELGDSALYFCASSVEDSPYGYTFGSGTRLTVV.

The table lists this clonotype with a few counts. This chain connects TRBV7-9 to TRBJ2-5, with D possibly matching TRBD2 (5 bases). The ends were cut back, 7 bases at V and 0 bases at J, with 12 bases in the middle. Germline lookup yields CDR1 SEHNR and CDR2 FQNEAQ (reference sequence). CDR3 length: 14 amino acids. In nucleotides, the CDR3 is TGTGCCAGCACGCTAGCCCCTTACCAAGAGACCCAGTACTTC. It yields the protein CASTLAPYQETQYF.

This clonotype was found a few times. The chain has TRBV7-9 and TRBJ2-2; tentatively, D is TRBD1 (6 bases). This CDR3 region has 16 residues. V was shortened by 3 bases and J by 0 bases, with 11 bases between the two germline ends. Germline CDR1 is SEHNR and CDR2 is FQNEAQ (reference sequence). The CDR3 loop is CASSLVGTTNTGELFF. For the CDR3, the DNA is TGTGCCAGCAGCTTGGTTGGGACAACGAACACCGGGGAGCTGTTTTTT.

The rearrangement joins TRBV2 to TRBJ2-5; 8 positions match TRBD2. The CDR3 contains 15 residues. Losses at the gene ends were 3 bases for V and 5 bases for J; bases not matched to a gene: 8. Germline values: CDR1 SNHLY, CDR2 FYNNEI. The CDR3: CASSDLGSGTETQYF. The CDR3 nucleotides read TGTGCCAGCAGTGACTTGGGTAGCGGGACGGAGACCCAGTACTTC.

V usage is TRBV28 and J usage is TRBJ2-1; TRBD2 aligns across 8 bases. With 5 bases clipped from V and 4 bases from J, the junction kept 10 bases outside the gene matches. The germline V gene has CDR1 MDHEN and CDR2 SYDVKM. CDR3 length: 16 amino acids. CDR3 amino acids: CASSLIGAGEYNEQFF. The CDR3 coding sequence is TGTGCCAGCAGTCTAATAGGAGCGGGAGAGTACAATGAGCAGTTCTTC.

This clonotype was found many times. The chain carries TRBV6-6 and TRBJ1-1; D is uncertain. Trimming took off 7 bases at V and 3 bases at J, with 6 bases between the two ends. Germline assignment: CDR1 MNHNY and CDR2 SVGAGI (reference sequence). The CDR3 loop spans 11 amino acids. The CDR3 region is CASKYDTEAFF. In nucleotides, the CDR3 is TGTGCCAGCAAATATGACACTGAAGCTTTCTTT.

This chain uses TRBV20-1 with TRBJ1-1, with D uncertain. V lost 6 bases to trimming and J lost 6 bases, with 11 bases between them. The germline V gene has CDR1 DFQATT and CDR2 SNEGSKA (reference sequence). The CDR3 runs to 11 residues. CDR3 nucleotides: TGCAGTGCCCCTCGGAGTTCTGAAGCTTTCTTT. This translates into CSAPRSSEAFF.

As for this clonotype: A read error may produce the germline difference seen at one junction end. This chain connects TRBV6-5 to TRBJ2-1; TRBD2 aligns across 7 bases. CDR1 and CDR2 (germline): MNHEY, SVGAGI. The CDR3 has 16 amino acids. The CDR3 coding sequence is TGTGCCAGCAGTTACTCGTTGTGGGGGGACTATTATGAGCACTTCTTC. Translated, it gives CASSYSLWGDYYEHFF.

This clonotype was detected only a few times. The CDR3 loop is CASRAPAGAYNEQFF. Written as DNA, the CDR3 is TGTGCCAGCAGGGCCCCGGCAGGAGCCTACAATGAGCAGTTCTTC. The rearrangement uses TRBV12-3 or TRBV12-4 and TRBJ2-1; D is ambiguous. The CDR3 has 15 amino acids. The V end lost 6 bases, the J end lost 2 bases, and 14 bases lay between the germline ends.

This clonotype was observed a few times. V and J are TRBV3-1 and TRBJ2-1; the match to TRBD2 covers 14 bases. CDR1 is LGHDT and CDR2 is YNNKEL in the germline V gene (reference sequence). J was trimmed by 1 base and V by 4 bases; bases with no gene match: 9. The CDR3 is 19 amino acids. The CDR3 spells CASSLSTSGRAWSYNEQFF. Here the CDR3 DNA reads TGTGCCAGCAGCCTTTCGACTAGCGGGAGGGCCTGGTCCTACAATGAGCAGTTCTTC.